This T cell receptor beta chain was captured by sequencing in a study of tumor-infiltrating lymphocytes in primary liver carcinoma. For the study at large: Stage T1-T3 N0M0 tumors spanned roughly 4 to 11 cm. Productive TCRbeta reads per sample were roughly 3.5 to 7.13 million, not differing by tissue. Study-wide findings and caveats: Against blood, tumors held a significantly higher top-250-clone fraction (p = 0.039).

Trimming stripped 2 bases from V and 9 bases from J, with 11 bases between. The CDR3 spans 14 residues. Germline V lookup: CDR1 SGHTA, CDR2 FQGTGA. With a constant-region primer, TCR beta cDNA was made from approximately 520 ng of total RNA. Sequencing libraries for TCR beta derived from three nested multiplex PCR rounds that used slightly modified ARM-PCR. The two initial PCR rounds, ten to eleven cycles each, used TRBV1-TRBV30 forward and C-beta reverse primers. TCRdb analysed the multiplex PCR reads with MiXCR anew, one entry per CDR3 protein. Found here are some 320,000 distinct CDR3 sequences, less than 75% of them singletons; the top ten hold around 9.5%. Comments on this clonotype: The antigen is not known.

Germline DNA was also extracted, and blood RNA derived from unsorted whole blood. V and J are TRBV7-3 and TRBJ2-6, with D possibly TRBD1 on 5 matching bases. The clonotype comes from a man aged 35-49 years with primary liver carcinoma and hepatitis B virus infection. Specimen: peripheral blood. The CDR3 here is CASSLQWGDNVLTF. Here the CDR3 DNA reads TGTGCCAGCAGCTTACAGTGGGGCGACAACGTCCTGACTTTC.